In its sample, the clone carrying this TCR beta chain was seen a few times. Its antigen is still unknown. The data belong to a study of T cells after yellow fever vaccination. Study-level information: Preparation used SMART-Seq v4 Ultra Low Input for the low-cell-number fractions.

Whole-study results and caveats: Booster sampling recovered most clones from primary vaccination (roughly 96% CD4, approximately 88% CD8). Some clonotypes were seen in both the CD4 and the CD8 compartments. These made up a small share and likely arose from convergent recombination.

Template switching by 5'RACE produced TCR cDNA, adding a universal primer site and UMIs. TCRdb re-analysed the 5' RACE reads in MiXCR, keeping a single row per CDR3 protein. The table records 500,000 to 650,000 distinct CDR3 sequences, roughly an eighth of them present only once. This sequence was found in a man younger than 40 who received the YFV17D yellow fever vaccine. Sequencing used PBMCs, obtained on the day of the yellow fever booster vaccination.

CDR3 amino acids: CSAPRASGTSLAQYF. As DNA, the CDR3 is TGCAGTGCCCCCAGGGCTAGCGGGACTTCCTTGGCGCAGTACTTC. This sequence joins TRBV20-1 and TRBJ2-7, with 9 nucleotides matching TRBD2. V dropped 6 bases and J dropped 9; count of bases not matched to a gene: 18. Per the germline V gene, CDR1 is DFQATT and CDR2 is SNEGSKA (reference sequence). The CDR3 totals 15 residues.